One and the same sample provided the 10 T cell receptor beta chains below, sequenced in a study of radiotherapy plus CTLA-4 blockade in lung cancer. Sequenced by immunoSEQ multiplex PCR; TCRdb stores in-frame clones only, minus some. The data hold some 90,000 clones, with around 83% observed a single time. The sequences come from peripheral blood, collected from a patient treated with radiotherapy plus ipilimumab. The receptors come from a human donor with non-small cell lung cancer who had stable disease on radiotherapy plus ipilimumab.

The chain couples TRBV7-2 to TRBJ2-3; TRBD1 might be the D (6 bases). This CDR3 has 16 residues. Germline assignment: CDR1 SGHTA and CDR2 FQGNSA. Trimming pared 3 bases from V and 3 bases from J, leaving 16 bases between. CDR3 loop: CASSFGQQRVTDTQYF. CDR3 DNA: TGTGCCAGCAGCTTCGGACAGCAGAGAGTTACAGATACGCAGTATTTT.

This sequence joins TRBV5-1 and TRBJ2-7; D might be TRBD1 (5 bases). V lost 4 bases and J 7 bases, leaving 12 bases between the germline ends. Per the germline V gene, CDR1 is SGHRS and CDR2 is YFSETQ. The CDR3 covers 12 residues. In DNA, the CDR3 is TGCGCCAGCAGCCTGGACATTGCGGAGCAGTACTTC. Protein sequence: CASSLDIAEQYF.

The CDR3 DNA reads TGTGCCAGTAGCCGGGACAGGGGCTACGAGCAGTACTTC. It yields the protein CASSRDRGYEQYF. The V gene is TRBV19, the J gene TRBJ2-7; 10 bases are a match to TRBD1. V gave up 6 bases and J gave up 3 bases; unmatched junction bases: 2. This CDR3 spans 13 amino acids. The germline gives CDR1 LNHDA, CDR2 SQIVND (reference sequence). The entire variable domain, with the rest obtained from reference TRBV19 and TRBJ2-7, is as follows: DGGITQSPKYLFRKEGQNVTLSCEQNLNHDAMYWYRQDPGQGLRLIYYSQIVNDFQKGDIAEGYSVSREKKESFPLTVTSAQKNPTAFYLCASSRDRGYEQYFGPGTRLTVT.

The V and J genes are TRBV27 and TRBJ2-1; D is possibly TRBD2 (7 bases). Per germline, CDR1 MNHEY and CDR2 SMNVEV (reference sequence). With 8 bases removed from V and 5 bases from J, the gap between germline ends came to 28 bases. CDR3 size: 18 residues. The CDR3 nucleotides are TGTGCCAGCCGGTTCCGCGGGGGCGGGGGCTATAATCACAATGAGCAGTTCTTC. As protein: CASRFRGGGGYNHNEQFF.

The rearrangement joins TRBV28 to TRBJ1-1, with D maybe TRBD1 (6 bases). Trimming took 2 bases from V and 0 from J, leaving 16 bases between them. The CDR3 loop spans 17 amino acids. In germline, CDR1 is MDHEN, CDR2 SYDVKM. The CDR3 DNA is TGTGCCAGCAGTTTACCGGGGGGCGAGTTCATGAACACTGAAGCTTTCTTT. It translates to CASSLPGGEFMNTEAFF.

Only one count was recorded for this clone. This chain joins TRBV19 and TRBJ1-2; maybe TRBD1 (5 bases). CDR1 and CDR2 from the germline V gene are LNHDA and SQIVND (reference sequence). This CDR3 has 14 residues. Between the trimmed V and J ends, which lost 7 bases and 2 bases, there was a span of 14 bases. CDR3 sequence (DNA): TGTGCCAGTAATCTCCAGGGCCACAACTATGGCTACACCTTC. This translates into CASNLQGHNYGYTF.

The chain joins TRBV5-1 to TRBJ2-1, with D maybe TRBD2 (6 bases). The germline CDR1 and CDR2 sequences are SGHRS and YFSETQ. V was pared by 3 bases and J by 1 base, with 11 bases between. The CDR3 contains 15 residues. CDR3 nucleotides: TGCGCCAGCAGCTCGAGCGGGTTTTCCTACAATGAGCAGTTCTTC. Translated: CASSSSGFSYNEQFF.

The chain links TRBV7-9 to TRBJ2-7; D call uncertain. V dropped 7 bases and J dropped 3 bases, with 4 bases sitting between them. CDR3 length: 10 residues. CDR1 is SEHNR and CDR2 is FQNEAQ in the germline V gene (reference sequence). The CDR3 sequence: CASNHYEQYF. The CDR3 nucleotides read TGTGCCAGCAACCACTACGAGCAGTACTTC.

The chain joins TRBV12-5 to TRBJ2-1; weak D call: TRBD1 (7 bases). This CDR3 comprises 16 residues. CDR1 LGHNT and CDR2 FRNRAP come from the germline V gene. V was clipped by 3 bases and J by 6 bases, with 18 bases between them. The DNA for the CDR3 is TGTGCTAGTGGTTTAAGGGCAGGGGGAGCGGGCAATGAGCAGTTCTTC. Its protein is CASGLRAGGAGNEQFF.

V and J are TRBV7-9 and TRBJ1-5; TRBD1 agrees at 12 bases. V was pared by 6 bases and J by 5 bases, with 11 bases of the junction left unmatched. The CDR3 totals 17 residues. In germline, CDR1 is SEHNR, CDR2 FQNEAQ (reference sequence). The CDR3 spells CASSSGQGAPRYQPQHF. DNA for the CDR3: TGTGCCAGCAGTTCGGGACAGGGGGCGCCGCGCTATCAGCCCCAGCATTTT.